This TCR beta chain was recovered during a study of patients and donors after allogeneic stem cell transplantation (dated by TCRdb to about 2020). The CDR3 measures 15 amino acids from cysteine to phenylalanine. Here the CDR3 DNA is all that survives: 45 bases in frame from base 1. At the junction V is shortened by 5 bases and J by 9 bases; bases outside the gene matches: 10. CDR1 and CDR2 are read off the germline V gene as SGHAT and FQNNGV. Note on this clonotype: The target of this receptor is not known. No base-level quality is on record; no much larger clone is a single base apart.

The library was obtained by RT-PCR. Sequencing took place on a NextSeq 550. TCRdb reprocessing: public reads trimmed at Q25 with fastp, clones called with MiXCR, in-frame beta chains kept. A single entry per CDR3 protein holds the most common genes and DNA from its merged rows. The sample profile shows 390,000 or so distinct CDR3 sequences; about a sixth of them were found once. The ten top clones hold around 7.9% of the sample. The source of this sequence is a human donor who was either an allogeneic HSCT recipient or a stem cell or donor lymphocyte infusion donor (not recorded which). It is not recorded whose cells these are; they may come from a transplant donor. The V gene is TRBV11-2 and the J gene is TRBJ2-2; TRBD2 lines up with 9 middle nucleotides. Sequenced sample: blood, either unsorted or a sorted T cell fraction (not recorded which). The sequenced DNA: TGTGCCAGCAGCCCATTGCGGGAGGGCCGTCGGGAGCTGTTTTTT. Translation gives CASSPLREGRRELFF. The CDR3, completed at both ends by the reference TRBV11-2 and TRBJ2-2 genes, gives the full variable domain EAGVAQSPRYKIIEKRQSVAFWCNPISGHATLYWYQQILGQGPKLLIQFQNNGVVDDSQLPKDRFSAERLKGVDSTLKIQPAKLEDSAVYLCASSPLREGRRELFFGEGSRLTVL.